Sequencing of this TCR beta chain was carried out in a study of blood T cell repertoires in COVID-19. Study-level background: Specimens from acute and convalescent COVID-19 originated in the United States, Italy and Spain.

Using immunoSEQ multiplex PCR, the repertoire was profiled, and TCRdb retains in-frame clones only, with some absent. The sample holds 150,000 to 200,000 clones; more than 70% are singletons and the top ten take 7% to 10%. The CDR3 spans 16 residues. Germline lookup yields CDR1 SGHDT and CDR2 YYEEEE. The V gene end was trimmed by 0 bases and the J gene end by 9 bases; junction bases not matched to a gene: 8. Sequencing was done on a sample of PBMCs or T cells enriched from blood (not recorded which). The receptor was isolated from a woman younger than 45 who had recovered from COVID-19. The chain recombines TRBV5-6 with TRBJ2-4; TRBD2 matches 11 bases. DNA of the CDR3: TGTGCCAGCAGCTTGGGGCTAGCGGGGGGCGCAAGCATTCAGTACTTC. Amino acids: CASSLGLAGGASIQYF.